These T cell receptor beta chains were read from a single sample in a study of Ad26.COV2.S vaccination and SARS-CoV-2 variants. TCRdb keeps only in-frame clones here, not all; method: immunoSEQ multiplex PCR. Of roughly 380,000 clones in the sample, around 87% are singletons; the top ten hold about 3.6%. The specimen was peripheral blood, collected in a trial of Ad26.COV2.S vaccine versus placebo. The receptors stem from a person aged 18-65 years who received the Ad26.COV2.S COVID-19 vaccine or a placebo. CDR3s include the opening cysteine and the closing phenylalanine or tryptophan. D genes are given only for firm matches.

V gene	D gene	J gene	CDR3 protein
TRBV7-9	NA	TRBJ2-5	CASSLGDPQETQYF
TRBV24-1	NA	TRBJ1-1	CATSDLRFTGTNTEAFF
TRBV19	NA	TRBJ1-1	CASGPLANTEAFF
TRBV5-1	NA	TRBJ2-1	CASSFGTPSYNEQFF
TRBV5-5	NA	TRBJ1-3	CASTLDPALFSGNTIYF
TRBV7-3	TRBD1	TRBJ2-7	CASSLNIGQGYEQYF
TRBV7-3	NA	TRBJ2-2	CASSRQDTGELFF
TRBV25-1	TRBD2	TRBJ2-1	CASSGGGWDEQFF
TRBV7-8	NA	TRBJ1-1	CASSSGVNTEAFF
TRBV4-3	TRBD1	TRBJ2-3	CASSPDLLGGGTDTQYF
TRBV7-9	TRBD2	TRBJ2-5	CASSAWRGSGGRQETQYF
TRBV4-1	NA	TRBJ1-4	CASSQDLVPGGEKLFF
TRBV18	NA	TRBJ1-5	CASSTGFVGNQPQHF
TRBV5-4	NA	TRBJ1-3	CASSLGTARNTIYF
TRBV4-1	NA	TRBJ2-1	CASSRGRGAQGNEQFF
TRBV30	NA	TRBJ1-4	CAWSVDEKLFF
TRBV7-3	NA	TRBJ2-7	CASSLKGDEQYF
TRBV19	TRBD1	TRBJ2-3	CASSISPGGADTQYF
TRBV6-5	NA	TRBJ2-3	CASSYSRGTQYF
TRBV9	TRBD2	TRBJ2-3	CASSYGAGDRDTQYF
TRBV5-3	TRBD1	TRBJ1-5	CARSLVGDSTNQPQHF
TRBV15	NA	TRBJ1-2	CATSRVRAYGYTF
TRBV4-1	NA	TRBJ1-1	CASSREIGMNTEAFF
TRBV25-1	NA	TRBJ2-6	CASSEWGGANVLTF
TRBV5-6	NA	TRBJ1-5	CASSLRGERGNQPQHF
TRBV6-5	NA	TRBJ1-1	CASSYGGMNTEAFF
TRBV6-5	NA	TRBJ1-5	CASSSTRNSNQPQHF
TRBV4-3	NA	TRBJ2-2	CASSQDPPGDTGELFF
TRBV27	NA	TRBJ2-3	CASSLFGLGSTDTQYF
TRBV28	NA	TRBJ1-5	CASSAPGNIGNQPQHF
TRBV6-2/TRBV6-3	NA	TRBJ2-7	CASSYSGRGLYEQYF
TRBV7-9	NA	TRBJ2-5	CASSLIRETQYF
TRBV5-1	NA	TRBJ2-5	CASSTRTVQETQYF
TRBV6-6	NA	TRBJ1-5	CASSYSSNQPQHF
TRBV4-1	TRBD2	TRBJ2-7	CASSQGLVYFSYEQYF
TRBV7-9	NA	TRBJ2-3	CASSQDSPSTDTQYF
TRBV7-2	TRBD2	TRBJ2-5	CASSGLPGGGGTQYF
TRBV5-6	NA	TRBJ1-2	CASSPGVYGYTF
TRBV4-1	NA	TRBJ2-7	CASRSGGTYEQYF
TRBV4-3	NA	TRBJ2-3	CASSHAPWGDTQYF
TRBV15	NA	TRBJ2-6	CATSNTGSGANVLTF
TRBV4-3	TRBD1	TRBJ1-2	CASSQVVGQGYGYTF
TRBV28	NA	TRBJ2-2	CASSLWPGELFF
TRBV10-2	NA	TRBJ1-2	CASSGRQPEPGYTF
TRBV6-5	NA	TRBJ2-7	CASTLQEGNEQYF
TRBV4-3	NA	TRBJ1-5	CASSQPSVGQPQHF
TRBV23-1	NA	TRBJ2-4	CASSLPRFREAKNIQYF
TRBV6-5	NA	TRBJ1-6	CASSRGSGNSPLHF
TRBV19	TRBD2	TRBJ2-2	CASSIRGGQNTGELFF
TRBV15	TRBD1	TRBJ2-7	CATSRTGGIDEQYF
TRBV29-1	NA	TRBJ2-5	CSVAPSSSRETQYF